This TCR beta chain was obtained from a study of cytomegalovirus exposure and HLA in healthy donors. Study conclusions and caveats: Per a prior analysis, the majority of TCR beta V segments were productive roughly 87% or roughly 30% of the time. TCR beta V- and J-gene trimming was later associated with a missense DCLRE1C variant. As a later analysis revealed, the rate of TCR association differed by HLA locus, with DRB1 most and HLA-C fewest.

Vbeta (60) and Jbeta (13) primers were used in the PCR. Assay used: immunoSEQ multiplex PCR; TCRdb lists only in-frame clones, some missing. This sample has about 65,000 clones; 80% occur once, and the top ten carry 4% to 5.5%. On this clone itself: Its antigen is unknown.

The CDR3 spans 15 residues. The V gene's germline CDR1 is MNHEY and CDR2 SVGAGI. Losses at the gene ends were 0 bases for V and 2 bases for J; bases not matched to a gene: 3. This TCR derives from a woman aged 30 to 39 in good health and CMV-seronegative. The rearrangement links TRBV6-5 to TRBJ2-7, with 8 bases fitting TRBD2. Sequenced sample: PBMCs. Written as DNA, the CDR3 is TGTGCCAGCAGTTACTCTAGCGGGGATACCTACGAGCAGTACTTC. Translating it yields CASSYSSGDTYEQYF.